These 17 T cell receptor beta chains share one sample of origin, sequenced in a study of blood T cell repertoires in COVID-19. Generated by immunoSEQ multiplex PCR, the TCRdb table keeps only in-frame clones and is missing some. The sample lists about 120,000 clones; around nine tenths were seen once. Sequencing was carried out using peripheral blood. All receptors come from a human donor with acute or convalescent COVID-19. The donor label of this sample is uncertain.

The chain combines TRBV18 with TRBJ1-4; TRBD1 might be the D (5 bases). Germline CDR1 reads KGHSH; CDR2 reads LQKENI. Trimming took off 6 bases at V and 4 bases at J, with 15 bases between the two ends. There are 15 residues in the CDR3. CDR3 coding DNA: TGTGCCAGCTCCCCCAGGGAGGGAAGTAATGAAAAACTGTTTTTT. Translation gives CASSPREGSNEKLFF. Variable domain in full (rest from reference TRBV18 and TRBJ1-4): NAGVMQNPRHLVRRRGQEARLRCSPMKGHSHVYWYRQLPEEGLKFMVYLQKENIIDESGMPKERFSAEFPKEGPSILRIQQVVRGDSAAYFCASSPREGSNEKLFFGSGTQLSVL.

This sequence joins TRBV6-7 and TRBJ2-3; 10 bases agree with TRBD2. Being an ORF, TRBV6-7 has a function that is uncertain. Losses at the gene ends were 0 bases for V and 1 base for J; bases not matched to a gene: 4. There are 17 residues in the CDR3. The CDR3 spells CASSYSRTSGRTDTQYF. The CDR3, as DNA: TGTGCCAGCAGTTACTCCAGGACTAGCGGCCGCACAGATACGCAGTATTTT.

The chain employs TRBV19 and TRBJ1-4; 8 bases are shared with TRBD1. There are 18 residues in the CDR3. CDR1 LNHDA and CDR2 SQIVND come from the germline V gene (reference sequence). After removal of 8 bases from V and 7 bases from J, the junction contained 21 bases not matched to a gene. CDR3 residues: CASASLARQGWSGEKLFF. The CDR3 nucleotides are TGTGCCAGTGCAAGCTTGGCGAGACAGGGGTGGTCAGGTGAAAAACTGTTTTTT. The full variable domain, in which reference TRBV19 and TRBJ1-4 provide the parts outside the CDR3, is DGGITQSPKYLFRKEGQNVTLSCEQNLNHDAMYWYRQDPGQGLRLIYYSQIVNDFQKGDIAEGYSVSREKKESFPLTVTSAQKNPTAFYLCASASLARQGWSGEKLFFGSGTQLSVL.

This chain uses TRBV2 with TRBJ2-7; 8 bases map to TRBD2. Trimming removed 4 bases from V and 2 bases from J; junction bases left unmatched: 4. The CDR3 consists of 14 residues. The germline CDR1 and CDR2 sequences are SNHLY and FYNNEI. The CDR3 region is CASSVLAGPYEQYF. The CDR3 region has the DNA TGTGCCAGCAGTGTTTTAGCGGGACCCTACGAGCAGTACTTC.

This clone was seen more than once but under ten times. This rearrangement joins TRBV4-3 to TRBJ2-7; 7 bases map to TRBD1. The V gene end was trimmed by 2 bases and the J gene end by 0 bases; junction bases not matched to a gene: 7. Germline values: CDR1 LGHNA, CDR2 YSLEER. The CDR3 contains 16 residues. The CDR3 sequence: CASSQLTGQDSYEQYF. The CDR3 DNA sequence: TGCGCCAGCAGCCAACTTACCGGACAGGACTCCTACGAGCAGTACTTC.

This sequence joins TRBV5-1 and TRBJ2-5; 8 nucleotides line up with TRBD2. J gave up 5 bases and V 4 bases, and 13 bases lay outside the gene matches. This CDR3 has 16 residues. The germline CDR1 and CDR2 sequences are SGHRS and YFSETQ. The CDR3 loop reads CASSTSGGLIRETQYF. The CDR3 DNA reads TGCGCCAGCAGCACAAGCGGGGGCCTCATCAGGGAGACCCAGTACTTC. The variable domain in full, completed from reference TRBV5-1 and TRBJ2-5, reads KAGVTQTPRYLIKTRGQQVTLSCSPISGHRSVSWYQQTPGQGLQFLFEYFSETQRNKGNFPGRFSGRQFSNSRSEMNVSTLELGDSALYLCASSTSGGLIRETQYFGPGTRLLVL.

This chain connects TRBV6-1 to TRBJ1-2; D call uncertain. V lost 3 bases and J lost 7, with 18 bases in between. The CDR3 contains 15 residues. CDR1 is MNHNS and CDR2 is SASEGT in the germline V gene. The CDR3 reads CASSEQDPVVGGYTF. The CDR3 DNA reads as TGTGCCAGCAGTGAGCAGGATCCGGTAGTGGGTGGCTACACCTTC.

The chain carries TRBV29-1 and TRBJ1-2, with D possibly matching TRBD1 (5 bases). Germline V CDR1 and CDR2: SQVTM, ANQGSEA. Trimming pared 7 bases from V and 7 bases from J, leaving 13 bases between. This CDR3 is 11 amino acids long. The CDR3 spells CSAQGGGGYTF. CDR3 in DNA: TGCAGCGCCCAAGGCGGGGGTGGCTACACCTTC. Variable domain in full (rest from reference TRBV29-1 and TRBJ1-2): SAVISQKPSRDICQRGTSLTIQCQVDSQVTMMFWYRQQPGQSLTLIATANQGSEATYESGFVIDKFPISRPNLTFSTLTVSNMSPEDSSIYLCSAQGGGGYTFGSGTRLTVV.

The rearrangement links TRBV7-9 to TRBJ1-5, with 8 bases lining up with TRBD1. Germline V gene sequence: CDR1 SEHNR, CDR2 FQNEAQ (reference sequence). The V and J ends lost 1 base and 2 bases, in that order; junction bases with no gene match: 13. This CDR3 contains 19 residues. The CDR3 is CASSLEYGTGLLGNQPQHF. The CDR3 DNA is TGTGCCAGCAGCTTAGAGTACGGGACAGGACTACTGGGCAATCAGCCCCAGCATTTT.

The CDR3 DNA sequence: TGTGCCAGCAGTTTGTCTTTGAACGGTAACTATGGCTACACCTTC. Translating gives CASSLSLNGNYGYTF. This chain uses TRBV28 with TRBJ1-2; D is undetermined. Trimming stripped 3 bases from V and 1 base from J, with 12 bases between. CDR1 MDHEN and CDR2 SYDVKM come from the germline V gene. The CDR3 runs 15 residues.

CDR3: CASSFSSGSSEQYF. The CDR3 nucleotides are TGCGCCAGCAGCTTCTCAAGCGGGAGCAGCGAGCAGTACTTC. The rearrangement uses TRBV5-1 and TRBJ2-7; 8 bases fit TRBD2. In germline, CDR1 is SGHRS, CDR2 YFSETQ. The CDR3 covers 14 residues. J lost 6 bases, V lost 2 bases, and 7 bases had no gene match. The whole variable domain, remainder taken from reference TRBV5-1 and TRBJ2-7, is KAGVTQTPRYLIKTRGQQVTLSCSPISGHRSVSWYQQTPGQGLQFLFEYFSETQRNKGNFPGRFSGRQFSNSRSEMNVSTLELGDSALYLCASSFSSGSSEQYFGPGTRLTVT.

The DNA for the CDR3 is TGCGCCAGCAGCCAACTCTCAAACAGGGGAGCTAATGAAAAACTGTTTTTT. This sequence encodes CASSQLSNRGANEKLFF. The V and J genes are TRBV4-1 and TRBJ1-4; 7 bases are a match to TRBD1. The CDR3 extends over 17 amino acids. CDR1 is MGHRA and CDR2 is YSYEKL in the germline V gene. Unmatched junction bases numbered 9, after V lost 2 bases and J lost 3 bases.

This chain uses TRBV5-4 with TRBJ1-2, with 9 bases matching TRBD1. The CDR3 runs to 15 residues. CDR1 and CDR2 (germline): SGHNT, YYREEE (reference sequence). The V segment lost 0 bases and the J segment 8 bases; nucleotides outside the gene matches: 8. The CDR3 sequence: CASSLGGTGSKGYTF. In DNA form, the CDR3 reads TGTGCCAGCAGCTTGGGGGGGACAGGGTCTAAAGGCTACACCTTC.

V usage is TRBV7-9 and J usage is TRBJ2-2, with a possible D match to TRBD1 (6 bases). V was cut by 0 bases and J by 7 bases, with 12 bases left in between. The CDR3 consists of 15 residues. Germline-derived CDR1 and CDR2 are SEHNR and FQNEAQ (reference sequence). In DNA, the CDR3 is TGTGCCAGCAGCTTAGCGAACCTCAGGGGCGGGGAGCTGTTTTTT. It is translated as CASSLANLRGGELFF.

The rearrangement uses TRBV11-2 and TRBJ1-2; TRBD1 matches 7 bases. V trimming: 1 base; J trimming: 2 bases; junction bases outside the gene matches: 4. The germline gives CDR1 SGHAT, CDR2 FQNNGV. The CDR3 has 15 amino acids. CDR3 coding DNA: TGTGCCAGCAGCTTAGTATCAGGGGGGAACTATGGCTACACCTTC. This sequence encodes CASSLVSGGNYGYTF.

The genes are TRBV27 and TRBJ1-1; a possible D gene is TRBD1 (5 bases). Germline CDR1 and CDR2: MNHEY and SMNVEV (reference sequence). The CDR3 totals 15 residues. V lost 3 bases and J lost 5, with 16 bases in between. The CDR3 is CASSFTSGLGTEAFF. The CDR3 nucleotides read TGTGCCAGCAGTTTTACCTCAGGGTTGGGGACTGAAGCTTTCTTT.

The chain has TRBV3-1 (or the pseudogene TRBV3-2) and TRBJ2-1; D is ambiguous. Germline CDR1 reads LGHDT; CDR2 reads YNNKEL (reference sequence). This CDR3 has 14 residues. The germline V and J ends were trimmed by 1 base and 5 bases, with 9 bases remaining between them. CDR3 sequence: CASSQAPVNNEQFF. DNA for the CDR3: TGTGCCAGCAGCCAAGCGCCAGTCAACAATGAGCAGTTCTTC.